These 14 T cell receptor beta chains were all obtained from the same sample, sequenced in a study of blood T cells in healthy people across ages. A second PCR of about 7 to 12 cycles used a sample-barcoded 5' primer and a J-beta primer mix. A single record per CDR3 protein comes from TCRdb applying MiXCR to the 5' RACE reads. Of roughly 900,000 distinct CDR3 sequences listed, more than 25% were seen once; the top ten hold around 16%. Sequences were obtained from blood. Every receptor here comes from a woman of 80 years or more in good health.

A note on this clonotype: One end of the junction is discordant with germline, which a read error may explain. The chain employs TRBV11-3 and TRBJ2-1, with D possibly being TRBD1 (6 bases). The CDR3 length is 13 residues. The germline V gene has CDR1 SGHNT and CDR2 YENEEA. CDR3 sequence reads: CASSPQGSSERFF. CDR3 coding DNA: TGTGCCAGCAGCCCACAGGGTTCGAGTGAGCGGTTCTTC.

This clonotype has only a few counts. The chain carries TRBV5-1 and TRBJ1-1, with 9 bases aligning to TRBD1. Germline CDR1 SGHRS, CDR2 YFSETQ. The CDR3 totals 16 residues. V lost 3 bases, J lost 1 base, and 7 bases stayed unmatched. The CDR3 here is CASSSTGGAENTEAFF. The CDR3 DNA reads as TGCGCCAGCAGCTCCACAGGGGGCGCGGAGAACACTGAAGCTTTCTTT.

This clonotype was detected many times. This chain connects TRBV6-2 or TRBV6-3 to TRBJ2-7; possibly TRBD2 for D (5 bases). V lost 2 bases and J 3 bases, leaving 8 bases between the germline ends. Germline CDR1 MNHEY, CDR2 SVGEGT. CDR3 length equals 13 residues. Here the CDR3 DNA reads TGTGCCAGCAGTTACAGAGAGGGCTACGAGCAGTACTTC. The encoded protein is CASSYREGYEQYF.

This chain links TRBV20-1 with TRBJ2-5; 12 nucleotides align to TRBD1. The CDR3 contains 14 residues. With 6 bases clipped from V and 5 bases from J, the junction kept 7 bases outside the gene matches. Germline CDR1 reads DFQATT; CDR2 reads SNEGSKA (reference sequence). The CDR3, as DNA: TGCAGTGCGGGACAGGGGGCGCGAAGTGAGACCCAGTACTTC. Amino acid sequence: CSAGQGARSETQYF.

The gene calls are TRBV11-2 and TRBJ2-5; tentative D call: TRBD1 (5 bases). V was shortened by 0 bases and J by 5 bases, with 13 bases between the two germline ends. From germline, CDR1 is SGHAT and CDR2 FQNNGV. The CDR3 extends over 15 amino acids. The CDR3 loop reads CASSLEALGVETQYF. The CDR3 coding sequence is TGTGCCAGCAGCTTAGAGGCCTTAGGGGTGGAGACCCAGTACTTC.

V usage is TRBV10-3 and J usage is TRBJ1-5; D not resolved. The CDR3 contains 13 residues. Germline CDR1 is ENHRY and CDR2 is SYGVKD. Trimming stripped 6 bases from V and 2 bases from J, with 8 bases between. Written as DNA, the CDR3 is TGTGCCATCAGCCCCGCGGGCAATCAGCCCCAGCATTTT. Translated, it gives CAISPAGNQPQHF.

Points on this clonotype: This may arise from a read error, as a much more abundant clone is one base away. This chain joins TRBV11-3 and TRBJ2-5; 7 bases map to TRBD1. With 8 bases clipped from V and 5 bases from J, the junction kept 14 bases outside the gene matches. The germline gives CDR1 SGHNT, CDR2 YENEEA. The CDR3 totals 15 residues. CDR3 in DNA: TGTGCCAGCTCCCACCGGGCAGGGGGTAGCGAGACCCAGTACTTC. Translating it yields CASSHRAGGSETQYF.

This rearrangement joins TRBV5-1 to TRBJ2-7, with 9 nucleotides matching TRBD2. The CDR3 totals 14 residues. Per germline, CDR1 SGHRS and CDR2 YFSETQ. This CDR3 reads CATGPPSGTVEQYF. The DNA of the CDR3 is TGCGCTACAGGACCGCCTAGCGGGACCGTCGAGCAGTACTTC.

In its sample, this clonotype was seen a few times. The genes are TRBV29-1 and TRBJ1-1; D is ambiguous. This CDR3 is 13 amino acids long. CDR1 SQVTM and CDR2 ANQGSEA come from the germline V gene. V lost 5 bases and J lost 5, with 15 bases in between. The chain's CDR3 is CSVTPAQLTEAFF. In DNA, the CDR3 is TGCAGCGTTACTCCCGCTCAGCTGACTGAAGCTTTCTTT.

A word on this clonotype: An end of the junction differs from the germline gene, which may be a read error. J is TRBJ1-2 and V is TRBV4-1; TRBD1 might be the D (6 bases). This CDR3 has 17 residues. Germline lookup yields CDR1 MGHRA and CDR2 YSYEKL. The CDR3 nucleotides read TGCACCAGCAGCCAAGGGACAATCGGGCAGGCGAACTATGGCTACACCTTC. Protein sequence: CTSSQGTIGQANYGYTF.

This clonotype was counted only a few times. CDR3 in amino acids: CASSLGATSYNEQFF. The DNA for the CDR3 is TGTGCCAGCAGCTTGGGAGCGACGTCCTACAATGAGCAGTTCTTC. The V and J genes are TRBV5-8 and TRBJ2-1; D is unclear. The CDR3 length is 15 residues. The V and J ends lost 0 bases and 1 base respectively, with 8 bases between them. CDR1 SGHTS and CDR2 YDEGEE come from the germline V gene.

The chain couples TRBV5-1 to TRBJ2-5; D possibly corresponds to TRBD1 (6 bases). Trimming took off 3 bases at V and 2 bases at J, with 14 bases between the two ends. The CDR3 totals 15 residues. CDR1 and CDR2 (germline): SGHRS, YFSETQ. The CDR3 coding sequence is TGCGCCAGCAGCTCAATTGGACAGTCACAAGAGACCCAGTACTTC. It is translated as CASSSIGQSQETQYF. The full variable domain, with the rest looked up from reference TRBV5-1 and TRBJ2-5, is KAGVTQTPRYLIKTRGQQVTLSCSPISGHRSVSWYQQTPGQGLQFLFEYFSETQRNKGNFPGRFSGRQFSNSRSEMNVSTLELGDSALYLCASSSIGQSQETQYFGPGTRLLVL.

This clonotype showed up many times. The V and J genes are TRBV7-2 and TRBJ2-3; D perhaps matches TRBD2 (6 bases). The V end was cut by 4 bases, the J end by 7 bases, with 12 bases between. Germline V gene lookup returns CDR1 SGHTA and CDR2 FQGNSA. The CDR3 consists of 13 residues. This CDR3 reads CASSSSAGYTQYF. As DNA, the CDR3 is TGTGCCAGCAGCTCCAGTGCGGGATATACGCAGTATTTT.

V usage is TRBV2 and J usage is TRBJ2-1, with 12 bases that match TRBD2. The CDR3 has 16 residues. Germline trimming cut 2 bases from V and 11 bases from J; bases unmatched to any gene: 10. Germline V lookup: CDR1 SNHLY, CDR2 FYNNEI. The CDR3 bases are TGTGCCAGCAGTGAATGGGCGGCTAGCGGGGGGGCTAAGCAGTTCTTC. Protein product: CASSEWAASGGAKQFF.